This T cell receptor beta chain is from a study of human T cells and chemical hapten exposure. Each CDR3 protein is one row after TCRdb ran MiXCR on the RACE reads. Of fewer than 130,000 distinct CDR3 sequences in the sample, roughly 9.6% were seen once. This clonotype was observed many times. CDR3 length equals 16 residues. Germline CDR1 and CDR2: SGHVS and FNYEAQ. The J segment lost 3 bases and the V segment lost 4 bases, leaving 8 bases of the junction unmatched. Time point specified: patch test 1, 2 weeks after DPC sensitization. Treatment meaning: therapeutic diphenylcyclopropenone sensitization with weekly scalp DPC. Venepuncture was done earlier than the placement of each patch test.

This sequence joins TRBV7-6 and TRBJ2-3; 9 bases agree with TRBD2. The origin of this receptor is a woman between 40 and 55 years old with alopecia areata. Some clones in this sample may be carry-over from other donors' samples. Source: whole blood, taken in connection with sensitization to the hapten diphenylcyclopropenone (DPC). In DNA, the CDR3 is TGTGCCAGCAGCTCAGCTAGCGGGGTTCGAACAGATACGCAGTATTTT. This translates into CASSSASGVRTDTQYF.